This T cell receptor beta chain was captured in a study of T cell responses to AZD1222 COVID-19 vaccine. Study-wide results and caveats: Seropositive AZD1222 recipients at baseline numbered only 5 or 6. Spike-wide vaccine-associated CD4 TCRs dominated at 160-218 and 743-854.

As regards this clone: The antigen remains unidentified.

Using immunoSEQ multiplex PCR, the repertoire was profiled, and TCRdb retains in-frame clones only, with some absent. The data show about 59,000 clones, roughly nine tenths seen once. CDR3 length equals 13 residues. The V gene end was trimmed by 4 bases and the J gene end by 4 bases; junction bases not matched to a gene: 5. Germline V gene data show CDR1 as SQVTM and CDR2 as ANQGSEA. The sample here was peripheral blood, taken 28 days after the second AZD1222 dose. The TCR was taken from an adult who received the AZD1222 COVID-19 vaccine. V gene TRBV29-1 combines with J gene TRBJ2-7; TRBD1 matches 9 bases. The CDR3 DNA follows: TGCAGCGTTGGGAGGGACAGGGCTTACGAGCAGTACTTC. This encodes CSVGRDRAYEQYF.